This T cell receptor (beta chain) was sequenced during a study of cytomegalovirus exposure and HLA in healthy donors. Primers for the PCR totalled 60 Vbeta and 13 Jbeta. Some clones are missing from TCRdb's copy, which holds only in-frame ones; the method was immunoSEQ multiplex PCR. The table lists over 95,000 clones, roughly 80% of them singletons. This TCR derives from a female donor in good health and CMV-seronegative. The source material was PBMCs.

The CDR3 loop is CASRTGGQETQYF. CDR3 nucleotide sequence: TGTGCCAGCAGAACGGGGGGTCAAGAGACCCAGTACTTC. The chain is built from TRBV11-2 and TRBJ2-5; TRBD2 matches at 7 bases. The CDR3 runs 13 residues. The V gene end was trimmed by 6 bases and the J gene end by 2 bases; junction bases not matched to a gene: 3. Germline values: CDR1 SGHAT, CDR2 FQNNGV.